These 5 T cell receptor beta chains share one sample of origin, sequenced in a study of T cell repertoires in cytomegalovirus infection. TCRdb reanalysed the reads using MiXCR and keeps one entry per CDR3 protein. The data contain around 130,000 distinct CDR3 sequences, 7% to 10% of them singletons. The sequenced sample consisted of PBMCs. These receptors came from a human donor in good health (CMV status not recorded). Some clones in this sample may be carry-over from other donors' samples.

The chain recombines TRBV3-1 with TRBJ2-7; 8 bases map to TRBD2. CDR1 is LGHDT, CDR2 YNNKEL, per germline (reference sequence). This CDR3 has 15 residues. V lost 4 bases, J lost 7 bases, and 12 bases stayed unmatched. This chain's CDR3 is CASSLGSGGPGEQYF. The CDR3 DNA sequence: TGTGCCAGCAGCCTAGGGTCGGGGGGGCCAGGAGAGCAGTACTTC.

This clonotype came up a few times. CDR3 nucleotide sequence: TGTGCCAGCAGTCGCCGGACTAGCACAGATACGCAGTATTTT. Translating gives CASSRRTSTDTQYF. The rearrangement uses TRBV6-2 or TRBV6-3 and TRBJ2-3; weak D call: TRBD2 (5 bases). The CDR3 has 14 amino acids. Trimming stripped 5 bases from V and 0 bases from J, with 9 bases between. CDR1 and CDR2 (germline): MNHEY, SVGEGT.

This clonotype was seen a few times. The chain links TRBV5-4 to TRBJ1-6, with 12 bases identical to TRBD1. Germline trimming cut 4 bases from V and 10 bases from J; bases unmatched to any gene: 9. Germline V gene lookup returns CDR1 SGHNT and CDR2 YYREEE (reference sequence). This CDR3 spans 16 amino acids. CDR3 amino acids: CASSLPGTGGNSPLHF. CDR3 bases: TGTGCCAGCAGCCTCCCCGGGACAGGGGGCAACTCACCCCTCCACTTT.

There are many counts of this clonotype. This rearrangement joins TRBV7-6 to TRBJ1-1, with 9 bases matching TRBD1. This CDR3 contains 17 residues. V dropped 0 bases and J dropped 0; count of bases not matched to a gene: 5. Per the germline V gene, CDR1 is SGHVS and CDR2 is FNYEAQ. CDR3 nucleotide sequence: TGTGCCAGCAGCTTAGCCGGGACAGGGCTCATGAACACTGAAGCTTTCTTT. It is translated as CASSLAGTGLMNTEAFF.

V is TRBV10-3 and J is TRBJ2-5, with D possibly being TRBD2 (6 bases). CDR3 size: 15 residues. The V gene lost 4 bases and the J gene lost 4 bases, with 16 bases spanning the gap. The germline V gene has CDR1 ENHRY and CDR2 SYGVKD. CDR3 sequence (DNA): TGTGCCATCAGTGCTAACGGGGGAGTAGGAGAGACCCAGTACTTC. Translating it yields CAISANGGVGETQYF.